This T cell receptor beta chain originates from a study of CD8 T cells in ankylosing spondylitis. This clonotype showed up many times. Its specificity is unknown. Using its own MiXCR run on the 5' RACE reads, TCRdb lists one record per CDR3 protein. The sample contains about 460,000 distinct CDR3 sequences, under 5.5% of which appear only once. Overall study findings and caveats: Blood from ankylosing spondylitis patients appeared to carry a characteristic roughly 8-variant TCR beta motif. It was reported that disease-linked clones were significantly enriched in matched ankylosing spondylitis synovial fluid. Within peripheral blood, clones linked to disease were CD8+ and relatively rare.

V lost 2 bases, J lost 0 bases, and 11 bases lay in between. The CDR3 length is 15 residues. Germline V gene lookup returns CDR1 SGHKS and CDR2 YYEKEE (reference sequence). The rearrangement joins TRBV5-5 to TRBJ1-2; D is possibly TRBD1 (5 bases). Sequencing was performed on blood, either unsorted or a sorted T cell fraction (not recorded which). This receptor was taken from a male donor with ankylosing spondylitis. DNA for the CDR3: TGTGCCAGCAGCTTACAGGCGACAGCTAACTATGGCTACACCTTC. Its protein is CASSLQATANYGYTF.